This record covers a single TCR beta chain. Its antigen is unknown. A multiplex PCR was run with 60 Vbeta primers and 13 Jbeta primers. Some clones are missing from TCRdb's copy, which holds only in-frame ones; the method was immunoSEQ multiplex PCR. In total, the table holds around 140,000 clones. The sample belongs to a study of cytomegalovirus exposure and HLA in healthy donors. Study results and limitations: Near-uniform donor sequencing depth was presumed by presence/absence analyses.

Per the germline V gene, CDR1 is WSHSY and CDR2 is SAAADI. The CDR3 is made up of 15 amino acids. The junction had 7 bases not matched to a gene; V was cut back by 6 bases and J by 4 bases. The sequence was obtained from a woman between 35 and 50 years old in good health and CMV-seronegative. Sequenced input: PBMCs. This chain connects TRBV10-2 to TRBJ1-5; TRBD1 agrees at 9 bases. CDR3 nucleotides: TGCGCCAGCAGGGGAGACAGGGGGTTTAATCAGCCCCAGCATTTT. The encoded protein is CASRGDRGFNQPQHF.